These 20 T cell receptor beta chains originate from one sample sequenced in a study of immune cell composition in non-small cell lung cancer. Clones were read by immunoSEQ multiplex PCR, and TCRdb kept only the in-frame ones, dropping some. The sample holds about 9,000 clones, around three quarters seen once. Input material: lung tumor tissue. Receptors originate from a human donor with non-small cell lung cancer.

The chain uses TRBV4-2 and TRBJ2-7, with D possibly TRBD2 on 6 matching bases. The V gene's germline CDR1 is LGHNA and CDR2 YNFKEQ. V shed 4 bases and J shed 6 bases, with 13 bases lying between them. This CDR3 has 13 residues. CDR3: CASSPGSSGEQYF. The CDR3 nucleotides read TGTGCCAGCAGCCCCGGGAGTTCGGGCGAGCAGTACTTC.

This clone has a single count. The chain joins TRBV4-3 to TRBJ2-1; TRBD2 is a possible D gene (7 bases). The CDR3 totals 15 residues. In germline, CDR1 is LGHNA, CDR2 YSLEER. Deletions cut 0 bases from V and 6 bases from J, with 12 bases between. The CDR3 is CASSQDSGGLNEQFF. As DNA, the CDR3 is TGCGCCAGCAGCCAAGATTCGGGGGGCCTCAATGAGCAGTTCTTC.

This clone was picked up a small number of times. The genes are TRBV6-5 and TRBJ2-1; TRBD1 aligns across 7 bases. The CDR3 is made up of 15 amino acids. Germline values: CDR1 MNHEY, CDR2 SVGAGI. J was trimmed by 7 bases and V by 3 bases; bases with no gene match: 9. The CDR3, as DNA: TGTGCCAGCAGTTATTGGCAGGGGGTGCGGAATGAGCAGTTCTTC. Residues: CASSYWQGVRNEQFF.

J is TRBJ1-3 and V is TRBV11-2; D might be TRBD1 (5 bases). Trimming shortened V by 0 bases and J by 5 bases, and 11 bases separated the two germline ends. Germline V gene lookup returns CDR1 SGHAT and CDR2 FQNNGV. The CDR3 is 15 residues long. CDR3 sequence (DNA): TGTGCCAGCAGCTTAGATTTGGGGCCCCGAAACACCATATATTTT. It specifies CASSLDLGPRNTIYF.

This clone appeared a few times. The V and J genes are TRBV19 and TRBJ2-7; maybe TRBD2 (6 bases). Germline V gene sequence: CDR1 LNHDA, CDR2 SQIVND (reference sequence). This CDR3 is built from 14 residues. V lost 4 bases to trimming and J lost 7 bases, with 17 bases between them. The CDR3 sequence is CASSKEGIFWEQYF. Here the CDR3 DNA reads TGTGCCAGTAGTAAGGAGGGGATCTTCTGGGAGCAGTACTTC.

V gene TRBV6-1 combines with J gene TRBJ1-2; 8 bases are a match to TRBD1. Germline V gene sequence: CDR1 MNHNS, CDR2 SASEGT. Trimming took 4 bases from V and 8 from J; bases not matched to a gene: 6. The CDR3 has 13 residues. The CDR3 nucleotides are TGTGCCAGCAGTGGTTCAGGGGGCGGGGGCTACACCTTC. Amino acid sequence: CASSGSGGGGYTF.

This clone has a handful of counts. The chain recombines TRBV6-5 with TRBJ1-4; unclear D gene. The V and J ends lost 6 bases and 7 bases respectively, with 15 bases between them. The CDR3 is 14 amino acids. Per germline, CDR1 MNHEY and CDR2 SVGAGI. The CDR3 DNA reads TGTGCCAGCAGCGCGGCGAGACGGTCTGAAAAACTGTTTTTT. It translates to CASSAARRSEKLFF.

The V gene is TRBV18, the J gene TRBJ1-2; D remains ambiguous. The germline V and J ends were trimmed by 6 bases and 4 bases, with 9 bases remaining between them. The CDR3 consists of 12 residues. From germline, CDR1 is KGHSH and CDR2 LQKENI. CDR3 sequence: CASSLGSYGYTF. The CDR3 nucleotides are TGTGCCAGCTCCTTAGGAAGCTATGGCTACACCTTC.

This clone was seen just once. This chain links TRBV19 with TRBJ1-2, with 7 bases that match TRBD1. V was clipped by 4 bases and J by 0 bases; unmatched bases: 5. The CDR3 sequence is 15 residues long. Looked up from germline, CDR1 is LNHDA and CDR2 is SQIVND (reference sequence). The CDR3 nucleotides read TGTGCCAGTAGTACCGACAGGGCGACTAACTATGGCTACACCTTC. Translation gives CASSTDRATNYGYTF.

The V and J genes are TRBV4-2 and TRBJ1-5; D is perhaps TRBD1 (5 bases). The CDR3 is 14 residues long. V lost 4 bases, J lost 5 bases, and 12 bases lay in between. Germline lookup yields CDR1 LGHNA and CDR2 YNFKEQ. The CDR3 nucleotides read TGTGCCAGCAGCCGTCAGGGTAGGGATCAGCCCCAGCATTTT. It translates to CASSRQGRDQPQHF.

CDR3 in amino acids: CASSTPRAPHQPQHF. CDR3 in DNA: TGTGCCAGCAGCACCCCACGGGCACCCCATCAGCCCCAGCATTTT. The V and J genes are TRBV7-8 and TRBJ1-5, with D hard to call. V was shortened by 5 bases and J by 5 bases, with 16 bases between the two germline ends. CDR1 is SGHVS, CDR2 FQNEAQ, per germline. The CDR3 has 15 amino acids.

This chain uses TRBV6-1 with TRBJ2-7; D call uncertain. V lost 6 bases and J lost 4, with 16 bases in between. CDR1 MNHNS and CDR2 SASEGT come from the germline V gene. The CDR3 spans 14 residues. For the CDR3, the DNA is TGTGCCAGCAGCCCCGACCTGGGTCTTTACGAGCAGTACTTC. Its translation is CASSPDLGLYEQYF.

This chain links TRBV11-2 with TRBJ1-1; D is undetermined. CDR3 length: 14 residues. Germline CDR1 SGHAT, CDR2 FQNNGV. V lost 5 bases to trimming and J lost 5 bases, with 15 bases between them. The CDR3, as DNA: TGTGCCAGCAGCCCCGTCTATGCGGGAACTGAAGCTTTCTTT. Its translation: CASSPVYAGTEAFF. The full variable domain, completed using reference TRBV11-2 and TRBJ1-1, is EAGVAQSPRYKIIEKRQSVAFWCNPISGHATLYWYQQILGQGPKLLIQFQNNGVVDDSQLPKDRFSAERLKGVDSTLKIQPAKLEDSAVYLCASSPVYAGTEAFFGQGTRLTVV.

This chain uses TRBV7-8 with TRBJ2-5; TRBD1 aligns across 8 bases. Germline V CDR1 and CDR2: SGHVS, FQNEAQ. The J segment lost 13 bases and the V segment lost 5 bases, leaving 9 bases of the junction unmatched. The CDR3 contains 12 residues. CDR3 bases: TGTGCCAGCAGCCCCCGGGACAGGTTTTGGTACTTC. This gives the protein CASSPRDRFWYF.

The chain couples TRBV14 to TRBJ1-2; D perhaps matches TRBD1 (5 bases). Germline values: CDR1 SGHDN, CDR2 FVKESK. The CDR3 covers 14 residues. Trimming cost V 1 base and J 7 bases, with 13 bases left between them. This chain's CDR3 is CASSQVLGQGGYTF. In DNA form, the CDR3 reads TGTGCCAGCAGCCAAGTCCTGGGGCAGGGTGGCTACACCTTC.

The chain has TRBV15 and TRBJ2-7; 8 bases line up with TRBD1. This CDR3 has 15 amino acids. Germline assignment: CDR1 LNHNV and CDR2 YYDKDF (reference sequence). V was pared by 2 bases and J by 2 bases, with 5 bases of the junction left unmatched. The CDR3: CATSRNGQGTYEQYF. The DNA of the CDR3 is TGTGCCACCAGCAGAAACGGACAGGGCACCTACGAGCAGTACTTC.

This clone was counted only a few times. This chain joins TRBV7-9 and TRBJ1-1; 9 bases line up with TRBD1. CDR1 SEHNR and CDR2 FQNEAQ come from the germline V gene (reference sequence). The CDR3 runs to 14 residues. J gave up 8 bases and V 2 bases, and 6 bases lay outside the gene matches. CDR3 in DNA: TGTGCCAGCAGCTTAACCCCCGGACAGGGGGAAGCTTTCTTT. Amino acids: CASSLTPGQGEAFF.

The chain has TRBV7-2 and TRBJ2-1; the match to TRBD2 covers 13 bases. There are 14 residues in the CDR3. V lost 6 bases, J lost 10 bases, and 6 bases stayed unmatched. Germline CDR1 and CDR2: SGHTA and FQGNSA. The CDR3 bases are TGTGCCAGCAGTGGACTAGCGGGAGTGAAAGAGCAGTTCTTC. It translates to CASSGLAGVKEQFF.

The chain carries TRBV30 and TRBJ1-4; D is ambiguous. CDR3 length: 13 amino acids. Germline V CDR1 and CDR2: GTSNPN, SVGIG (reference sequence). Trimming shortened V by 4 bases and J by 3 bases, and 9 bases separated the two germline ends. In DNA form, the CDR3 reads TGTGCCTGGACACGACCGGCTAATGAAAAACTGTTTTTT. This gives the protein CAWTRPANEKLFF. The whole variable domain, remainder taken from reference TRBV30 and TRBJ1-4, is SQTIHQWPATLVQPVGSPLSLECTVEGTSNPNLYWYRQAAGRGLQLLFYSVGIGQISSEVPQNLSASRPQDRQFILSSKKLLLSDSGFYLCAWTRPANEKLFFGSGTQLSVL.

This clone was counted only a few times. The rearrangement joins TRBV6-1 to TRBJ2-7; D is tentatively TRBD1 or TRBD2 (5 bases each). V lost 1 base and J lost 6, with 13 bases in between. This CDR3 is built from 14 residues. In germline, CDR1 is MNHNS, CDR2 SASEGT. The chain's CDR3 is CASSEVGAPSEQYF. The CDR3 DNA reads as TGTGCCAGCAGTGAAGTCGGGGCGCCCAGCGAGCAGTACTTC.